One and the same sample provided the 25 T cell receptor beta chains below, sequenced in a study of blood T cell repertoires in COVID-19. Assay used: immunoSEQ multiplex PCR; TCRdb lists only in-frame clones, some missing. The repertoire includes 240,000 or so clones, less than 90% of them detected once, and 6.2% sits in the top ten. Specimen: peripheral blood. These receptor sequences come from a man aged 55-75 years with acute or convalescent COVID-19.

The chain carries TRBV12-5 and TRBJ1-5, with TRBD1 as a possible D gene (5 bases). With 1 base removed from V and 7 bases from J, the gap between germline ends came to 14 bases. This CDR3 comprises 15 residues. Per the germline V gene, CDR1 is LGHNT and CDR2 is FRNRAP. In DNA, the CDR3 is TGTGCTAGTGGTTTGGGCCAGGGTCGAGAACAGCCCCAGCATTTT. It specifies CASGLGQGREQPQHF.

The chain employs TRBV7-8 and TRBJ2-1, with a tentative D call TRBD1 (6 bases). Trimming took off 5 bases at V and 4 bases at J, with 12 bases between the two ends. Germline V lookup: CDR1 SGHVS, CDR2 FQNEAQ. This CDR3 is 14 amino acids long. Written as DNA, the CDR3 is TGTGCCAGCAGCACCGGACAGAATTACAATGAGCAGTTCTTC. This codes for CASSTGQNYNEQFF.

The CDR3 DNA is TGTGCCAGCACGGGCAGGGGGCTCGACGAGCAGTACTTC. It encodes CASTGRGLDEQYF. The V and J genes are TRBV6-5 and TRBJ2-7, with TRBD1 identical over 8 bases. The CDR3 spans 13 residues. Germline V gene data show CDR1 as MNHEY and CDR2 as SVGAGI. The V and J ends lost 7 bases and 5 bases, in that order; junction bases with no gene match: 7.

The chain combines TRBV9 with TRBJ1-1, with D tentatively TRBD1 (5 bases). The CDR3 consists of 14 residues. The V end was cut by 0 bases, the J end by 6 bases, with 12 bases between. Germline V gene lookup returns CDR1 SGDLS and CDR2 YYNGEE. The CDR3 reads CASSVGGGDPEAFF. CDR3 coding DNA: TGTGCCAGCAGCGTAGGCGGGGGGGACCCTGAAGCTTTCTTT.

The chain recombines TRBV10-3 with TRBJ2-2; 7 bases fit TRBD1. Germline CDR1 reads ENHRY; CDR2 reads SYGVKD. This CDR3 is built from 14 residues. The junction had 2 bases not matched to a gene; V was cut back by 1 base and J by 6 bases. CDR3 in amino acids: CAISELQGAGELFF. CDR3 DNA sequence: TGTGCCATCAGTGAGTTGCAGGGGGCCGGGGAGCTGTTTTTT.

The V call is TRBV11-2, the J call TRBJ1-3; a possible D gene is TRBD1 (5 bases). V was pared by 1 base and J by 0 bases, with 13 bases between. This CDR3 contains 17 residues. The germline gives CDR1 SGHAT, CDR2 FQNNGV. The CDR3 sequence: CASSLGRGSSSGNTIYF. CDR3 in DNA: TGTGCCAGCAGCTTAGGGCGGGGGTCGAGCTCTGGAAACACCATATATTTT. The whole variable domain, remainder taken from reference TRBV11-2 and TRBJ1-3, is EAGVAQSPRYKIIEKRQSVAFWCNPISGHATLYWYQQILGQGPKLLIQFQNNGVVDDSQLPKDRFSAERLKGVDSTLKIQPAKLEDSAVYLCASSLGRGSSSGNTIYFGEGSWLTVV.

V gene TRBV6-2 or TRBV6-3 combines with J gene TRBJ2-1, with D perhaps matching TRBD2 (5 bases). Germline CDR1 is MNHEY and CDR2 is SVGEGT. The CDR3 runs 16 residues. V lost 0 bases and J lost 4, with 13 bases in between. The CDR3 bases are TGTGCCAGCAGTTACTCGCTAGCTGGTGGATACAATGAGCAGTTCTTC. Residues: CASSYSLAGGYNEQFF.

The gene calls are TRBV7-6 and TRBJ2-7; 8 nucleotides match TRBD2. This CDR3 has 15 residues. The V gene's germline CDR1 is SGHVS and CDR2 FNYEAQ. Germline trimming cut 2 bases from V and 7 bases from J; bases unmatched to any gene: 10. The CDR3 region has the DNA TGTGCCAGCAGCTTACCAACGGGAGGGCTGGAAGAGCAGTACTTC. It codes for CASSLPTGGLEEQYF.

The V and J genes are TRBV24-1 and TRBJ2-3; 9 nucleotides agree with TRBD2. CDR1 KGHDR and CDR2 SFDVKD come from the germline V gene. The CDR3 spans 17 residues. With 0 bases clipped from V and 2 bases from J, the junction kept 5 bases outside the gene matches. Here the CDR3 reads CATSDLGTSSPTDTQYF. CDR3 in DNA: TGTGCCACCAGTGATTTGGGGACTAGCTCCCCCACAGATACGCAGTATTTT.

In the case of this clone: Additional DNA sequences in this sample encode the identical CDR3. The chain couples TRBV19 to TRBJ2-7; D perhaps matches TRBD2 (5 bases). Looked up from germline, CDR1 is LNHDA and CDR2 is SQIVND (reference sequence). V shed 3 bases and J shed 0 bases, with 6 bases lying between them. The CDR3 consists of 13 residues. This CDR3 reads CASSIGGSYEQYF. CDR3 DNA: TGTGCCAGTAGTATCGGAGGCTCCTACGAGCAGTACTTC.

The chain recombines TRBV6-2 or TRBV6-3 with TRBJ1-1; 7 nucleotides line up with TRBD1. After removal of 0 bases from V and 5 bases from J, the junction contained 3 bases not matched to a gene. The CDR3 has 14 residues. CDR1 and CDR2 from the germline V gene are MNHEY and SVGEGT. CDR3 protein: CASSYSGRGTEAFF. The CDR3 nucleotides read TGTGCCAGCAGTTACTCGGGCAGGGGGACTGAAGCTTTCTTT.

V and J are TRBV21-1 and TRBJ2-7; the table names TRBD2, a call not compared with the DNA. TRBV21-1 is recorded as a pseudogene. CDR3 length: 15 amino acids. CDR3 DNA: TGTGCCAGCAGCCCCCGGGGGGCGGGATTGTCGGAGCAGTACTTC. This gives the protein CASSPRGAGLSEQYF.

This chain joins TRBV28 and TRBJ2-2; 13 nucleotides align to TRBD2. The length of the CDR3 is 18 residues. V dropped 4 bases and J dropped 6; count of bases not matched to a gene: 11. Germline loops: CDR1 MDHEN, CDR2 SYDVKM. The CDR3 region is CASSSLIGLAGVAGELFF. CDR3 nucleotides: TGTGCCAGCAGTTCCTTGATCGGACTAGCGGGAGTAGCCGGGGAGCTGTTTTTT.

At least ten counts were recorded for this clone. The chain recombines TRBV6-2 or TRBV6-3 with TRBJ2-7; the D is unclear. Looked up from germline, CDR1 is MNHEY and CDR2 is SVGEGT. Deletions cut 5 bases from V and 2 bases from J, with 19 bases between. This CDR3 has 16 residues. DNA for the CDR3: TGTGCCAGCAGTCCCCCGAGGCAGCTGATTACCTACGAGCAGTACTTC. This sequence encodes CASSPPRQLITYEQYF.

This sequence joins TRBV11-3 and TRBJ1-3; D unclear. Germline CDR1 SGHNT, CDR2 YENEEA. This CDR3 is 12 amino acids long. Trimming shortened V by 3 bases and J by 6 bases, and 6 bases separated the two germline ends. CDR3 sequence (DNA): TGTGCCAGCAGCTTCAGTCAAAACACCATATATTTT. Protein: CASSFSQNTIYF.

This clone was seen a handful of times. The CDR3: CASSSTPDSGNTIYF. The CDR3 region has the DNA TGTGCCAGTAGTTCGACACCTGACTCTGGAAACACCATATATTTT. The genes are TRBV19 and TRBJ1-3; D remains ambiguous. The V gene's germline CDR1 is LNHDA and CDR2 SQIVND (reference sequence). V lost 5 bases and J lost 0, with 11 bases in between. The CDR3 extends over 15 amino acids. Full variable domain (rest looked up from reference TRBV19 and TRBJ1-3): DGGITQSPKYLFRKEGQNVTLSCEQNLNHDAMYWYRQDPGQGLRLIYYSQIVNDFQKGDIAEGYSVSREKKESFPLTVTSAQKNPTAFYLCASSSTPDSGNTIYFGEGSWLTVV.

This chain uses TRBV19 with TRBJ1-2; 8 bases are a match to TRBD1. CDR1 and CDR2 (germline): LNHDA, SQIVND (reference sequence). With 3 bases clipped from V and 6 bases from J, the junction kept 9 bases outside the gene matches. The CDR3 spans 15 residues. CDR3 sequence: CASSIGTGGSDGYTF. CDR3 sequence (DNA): TGTGCCAGTAGTATCGGGACAGGAGGTTCCGATGGCTACACCTTC.

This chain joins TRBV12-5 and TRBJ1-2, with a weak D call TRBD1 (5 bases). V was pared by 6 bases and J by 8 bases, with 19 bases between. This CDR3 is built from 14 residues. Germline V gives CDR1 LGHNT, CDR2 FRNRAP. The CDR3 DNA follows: TGTGCTAGTGGGAGCCGTCGGACACCTCGGGGCTACACCTTC. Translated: CASGSRRTPRGYTF. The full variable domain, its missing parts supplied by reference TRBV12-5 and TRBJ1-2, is DARVTQTPRHKVTEMGQEVTMRCQPILGHNTVFWYRQTMMQGLELLAYFRNRAPLDDSGMPKDRFSAEMPDATLATLKIQPSEPRDSAVYFCASGSRRTPRGYTFGSGTRLTVV.

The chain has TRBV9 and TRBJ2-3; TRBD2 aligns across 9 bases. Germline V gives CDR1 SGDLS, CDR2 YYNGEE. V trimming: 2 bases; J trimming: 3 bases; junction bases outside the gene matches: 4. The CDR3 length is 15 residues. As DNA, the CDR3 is TGTGCCAGCAGCGTGGGCGGGAGGGTAACAGATACGCAGTATTTT. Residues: CASSVGGRVTDTQYF. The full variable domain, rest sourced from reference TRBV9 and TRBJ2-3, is DSGVTQTPKHLITATGQRVTLRCSPRSGDLSVYWYQQSLDQGLQFLIQYYNGEERAKGNILERFSAQQFPDLHSELNLSSLELGDSALYFCASSVGGRVTDTQYFGPGTRLTVL.

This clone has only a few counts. The CDR3 DNA is TGTGCCAGCAGTATGGGTAGACAGGGTAACTATGGCTACACCTTC. Encoded protein: CASSMGRQGNYGYTF. The V and J genes are TRBV13 and TRBJ1-2, with TRBD1 matching 7 bases. The CDR3 runs 15 residues. Trimming at V came to 6 bases and at J to 1 base, leaving 8 bases not matched to a gene. In germline, CDR1 is PRHDT, CDR2 FYEKMQ (reference sequence).

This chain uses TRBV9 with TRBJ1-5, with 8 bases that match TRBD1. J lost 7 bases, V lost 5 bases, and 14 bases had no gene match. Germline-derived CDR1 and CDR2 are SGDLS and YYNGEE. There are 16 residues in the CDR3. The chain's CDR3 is CASSSTGDIGGQPQHF. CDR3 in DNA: TGTGCCAGCAGTTCGACAGGGGACATAGGGGGACAGCCCCAGCATTTT.

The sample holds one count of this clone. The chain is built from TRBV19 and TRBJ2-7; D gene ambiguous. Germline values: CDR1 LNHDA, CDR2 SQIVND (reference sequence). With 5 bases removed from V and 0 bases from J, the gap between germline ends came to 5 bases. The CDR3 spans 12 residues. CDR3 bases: TGTGCCAGTAGTCCTTCCTCCTACGAGCAGTACTTC. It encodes CASSPSSYEQYF.

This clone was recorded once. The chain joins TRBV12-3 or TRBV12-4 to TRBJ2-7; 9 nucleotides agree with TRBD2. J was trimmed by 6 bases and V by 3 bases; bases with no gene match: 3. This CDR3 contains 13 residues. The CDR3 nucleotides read TGTGCCAGCAGTTTGTCTAGCGGGACCGAGCAGTACTTC. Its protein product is CASSLSSGTEQYF.

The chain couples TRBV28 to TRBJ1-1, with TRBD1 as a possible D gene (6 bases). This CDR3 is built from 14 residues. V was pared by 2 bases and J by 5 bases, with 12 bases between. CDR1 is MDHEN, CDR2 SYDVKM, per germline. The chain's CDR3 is CASSLVQGRTEAFF. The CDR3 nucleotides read TGTGCCAGCAGTTTAGTACAGGGAAGGACTGAAGCTTTCTTT. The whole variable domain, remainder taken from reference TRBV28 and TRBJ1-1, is DVKVTQSSRYLVKRTGEKVFLECVQDMDHENMFWYRQDPGLGLRLIYFSYDVKMKEKGDIPEGYSVSREKKERFSLILESASTNQTSMYLCASSLVQGRTEAFFGQGTRLTVV.

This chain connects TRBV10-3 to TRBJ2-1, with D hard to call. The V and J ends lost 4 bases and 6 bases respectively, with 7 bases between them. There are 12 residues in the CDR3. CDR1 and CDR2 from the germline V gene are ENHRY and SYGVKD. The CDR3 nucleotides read TGTGCCATCAGTGCCCTAGGCAATGAGCAGTTCTTC. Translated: CAISALGNEQFF.